This TCR beta chain was obtained from a study of shared clonotypes between healthy human individuals. In the study overall: Plates per donor: three CD4 naive, three CD4 memory, two CD8 naive, one CD8 memory.

Sequencing used immunoSEQ multiplex PCR; TCRdb keeps in-frame clones, though not all of them. The repertoire holds hundreds of thousands of clones, with more than 85% as singletons. CD8 cells classed as naive were CD45RO-negative and positively selected for CCR7, excluding terminally differentiated effector memory CD45RA+ cells. Study-level findings and limits: Across several donors, naive CD4 shared roughly 5.2%, naive CD8 3.5% to 4%, memory CD4 about 2.4%, memory CD8 about 0.4%.

V lost 3 bases and J 1 base, leaving 9 bases between the germline ends. In germline, CDR1 is SEHNR, CDR2 FQNEAQ (reference sequence). The CDR3 contains 15 residues. About this clone itself: Its cognate antigen is unknown.

This clonotype originated in a young man in good health. V usage is TRBV7-9 and J usage is TRBJ2-2; maybe TRBD1 (6 bases). The sequencing input was naive CD8+ T cells sorted from blood. The CDR3 here is CASSLGHLNTGELFF. For the CDR3, the DNA is TGTGCCAGCAGCTTGGGACACCTGAACACCGGGGAGCTGTTTTTT.